This T cell receptor (beta chain) was profiled in a study of T cell changes during pregnancy in multiple sclerosis. Germline CDR1 and CDR2: SGHRS and YFSETQ. The CDR3 is 14 residues long. V shed 4 bases, J shed 2 bases, and the junction held 5 bases outside the gene matches. Libraries were prepared by immunoSEQ multiplex PCR; TCRdb keeps only in-frame clonotypes and omits some of them. Of approximately 100,000 clones in the sample, around 91% are singletons; the top ten hold around 0.92%. This clone was observed once. Sample: peripheral blood, taken after pregnancy. This chain connects TRBV5-1 to TRBJ2-7, with TRBD1 matching over 8 bases. The sequence was collected from a female donor with multiple sclerosis, enrolled in a pregnancy study. In DNA form, the CDR3 reads TGCGCCAGCAGCGCCGGGACAGGTGCCTACGAGCAGTACTTC. It is translated as CASSAGTGAYEQYF.